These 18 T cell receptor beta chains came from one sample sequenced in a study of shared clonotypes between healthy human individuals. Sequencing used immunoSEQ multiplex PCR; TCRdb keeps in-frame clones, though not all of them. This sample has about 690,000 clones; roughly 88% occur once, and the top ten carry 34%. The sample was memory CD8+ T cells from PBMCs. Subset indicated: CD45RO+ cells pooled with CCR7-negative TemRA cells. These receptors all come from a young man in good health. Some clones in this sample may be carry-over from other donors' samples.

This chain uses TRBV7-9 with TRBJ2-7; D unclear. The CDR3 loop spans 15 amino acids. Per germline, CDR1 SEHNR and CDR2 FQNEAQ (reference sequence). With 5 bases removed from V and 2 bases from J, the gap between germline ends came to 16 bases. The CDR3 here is CASSLLTWGTYEQYF. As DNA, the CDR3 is TGTGCCAGCAGCCTTCTTACTTGGGGAACCTACGAGCAGTACTTC.

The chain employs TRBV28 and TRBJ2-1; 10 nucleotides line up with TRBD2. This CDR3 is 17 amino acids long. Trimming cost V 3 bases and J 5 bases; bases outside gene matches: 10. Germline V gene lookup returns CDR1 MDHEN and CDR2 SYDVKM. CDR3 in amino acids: CASSLLAGGVGHNEQFF. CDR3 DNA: TGTGCCAGCAGTTTGTTAGCGGGAGGTGTCGGCCACAATGAGCAGTTCTTC.

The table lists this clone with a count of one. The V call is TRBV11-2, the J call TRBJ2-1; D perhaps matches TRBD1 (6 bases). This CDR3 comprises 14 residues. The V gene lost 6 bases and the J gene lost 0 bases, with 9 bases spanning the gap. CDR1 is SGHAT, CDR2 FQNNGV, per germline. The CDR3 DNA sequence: TGTGCCAGCAGGGACAGCAGCTCCTACAATGAGCAGTTCTTC. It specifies CASRDSSSYNEQFF.

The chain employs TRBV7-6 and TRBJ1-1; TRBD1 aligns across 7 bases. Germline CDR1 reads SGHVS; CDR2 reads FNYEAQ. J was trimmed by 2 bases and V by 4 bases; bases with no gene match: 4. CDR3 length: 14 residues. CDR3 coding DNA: TGTGCCAGCAGCTCAAGGGACAGAAACACTGAAGCTTTCTTT. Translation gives CASSSRDRNTEAFF.

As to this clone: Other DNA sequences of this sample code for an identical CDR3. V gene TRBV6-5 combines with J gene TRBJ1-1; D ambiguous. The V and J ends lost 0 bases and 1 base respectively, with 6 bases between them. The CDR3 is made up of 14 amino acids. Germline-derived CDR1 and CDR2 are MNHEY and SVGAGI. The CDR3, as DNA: TGTGCCAGCAGTTACTCGGGTCGGAACACTGAAGCTTTCTTT. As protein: CASSYSGRNTEAFF.

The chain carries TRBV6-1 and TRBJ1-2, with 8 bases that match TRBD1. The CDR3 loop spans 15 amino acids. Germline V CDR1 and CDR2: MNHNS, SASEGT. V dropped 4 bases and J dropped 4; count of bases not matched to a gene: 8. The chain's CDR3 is CASSGLTGEGYGYTF. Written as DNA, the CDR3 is TGTGCCAGCAGTGGATTGACAGGGGAGGGCTATGGCTACACCTTC.

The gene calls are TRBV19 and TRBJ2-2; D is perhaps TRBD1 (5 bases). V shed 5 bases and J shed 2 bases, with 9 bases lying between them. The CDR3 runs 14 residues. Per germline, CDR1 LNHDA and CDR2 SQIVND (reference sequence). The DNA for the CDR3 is TGTGCCAGTAGTTGGGGCCTTAACACCGGGGAGCTGTTTTTT. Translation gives CASSWGLNTGELFF.

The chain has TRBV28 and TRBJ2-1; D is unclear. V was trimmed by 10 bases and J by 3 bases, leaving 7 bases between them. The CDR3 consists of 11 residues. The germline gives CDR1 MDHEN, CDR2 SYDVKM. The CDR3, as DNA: TGTGCCACCAACTACTACAATGAGCAGTTCTTC. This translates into CATNYYNEQFF.

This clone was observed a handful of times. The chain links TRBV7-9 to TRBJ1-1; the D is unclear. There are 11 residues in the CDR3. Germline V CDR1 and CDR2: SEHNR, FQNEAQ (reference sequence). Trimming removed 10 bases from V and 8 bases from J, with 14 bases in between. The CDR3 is CATRFLSEAFF. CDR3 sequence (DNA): TGTGCCACCCGATTCCTGAGCGAAGCTTTCTTT.

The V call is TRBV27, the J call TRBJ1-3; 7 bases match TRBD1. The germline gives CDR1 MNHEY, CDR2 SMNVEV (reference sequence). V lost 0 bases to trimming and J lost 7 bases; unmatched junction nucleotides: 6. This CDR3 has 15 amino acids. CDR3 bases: TGTGCCAGCAGTTTATCGATGTCCAGGGGGAACACCATATATTTT. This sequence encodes CASSLSMSRGNTIYF.

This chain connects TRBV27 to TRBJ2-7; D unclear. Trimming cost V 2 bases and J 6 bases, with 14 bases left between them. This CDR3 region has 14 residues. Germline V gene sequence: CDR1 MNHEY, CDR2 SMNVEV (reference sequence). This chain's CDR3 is CASSLRLGIIEQYF. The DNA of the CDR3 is TGTGCCAGCAGTTTAAGGCTAGGGATAATCGAGCAGTACTTC.

For the CDR3, the DNA is TGTGCCAGAAGCTTGGAGGGGGTCGGTTCCGGGAGCTCCTACGAGCAGTACTTC. Protein sequence: CARSLEGVGSGSSYEQYF. The chain uses TRBV5-3 and TRBJ2-7; perhaps D is TRBD1 or TRBD2 (6 bases each). TRBV5-3 is designated an ORF whose function remains uncertain. V shed 0 bases and J shed 0 bases, with 19 bases lying between them. This CDR3 is built from 18 residues.

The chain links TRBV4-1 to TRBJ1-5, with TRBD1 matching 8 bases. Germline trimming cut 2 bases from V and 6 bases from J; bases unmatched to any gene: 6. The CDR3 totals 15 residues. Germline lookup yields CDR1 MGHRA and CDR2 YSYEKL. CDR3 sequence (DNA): TGCGCCAGCAGCCAATCATCAGGGGGCCTTCAGCCCCAGCATTTT. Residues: CASSQSSGGLQPQHF.

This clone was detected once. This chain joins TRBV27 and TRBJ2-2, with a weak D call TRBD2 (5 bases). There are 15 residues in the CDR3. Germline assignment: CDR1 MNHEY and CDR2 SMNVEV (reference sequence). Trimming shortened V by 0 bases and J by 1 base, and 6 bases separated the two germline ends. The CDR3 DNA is TGTGCCAGCAGTTTATCGAGGGTGAACACCGGGGAGCTGTTTTTT. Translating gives CASSLSRVNTGELFF.

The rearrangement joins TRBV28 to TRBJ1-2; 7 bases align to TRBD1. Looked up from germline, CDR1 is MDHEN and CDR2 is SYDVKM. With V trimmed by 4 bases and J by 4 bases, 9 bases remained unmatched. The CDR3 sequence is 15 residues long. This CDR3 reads CASSSPGQPLYGYTF. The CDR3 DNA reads TGTGCCAGCAGTTCCCCGGGACAGCCCCTCTATGGCTACACCTTC.

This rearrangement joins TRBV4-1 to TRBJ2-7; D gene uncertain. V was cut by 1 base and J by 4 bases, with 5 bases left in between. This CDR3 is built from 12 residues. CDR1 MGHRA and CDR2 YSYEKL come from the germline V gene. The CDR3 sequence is CASSQATYEQYF. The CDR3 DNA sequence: TGCGCCAGCAGCCAAGCCACTTACGAGCAGTACTTC.

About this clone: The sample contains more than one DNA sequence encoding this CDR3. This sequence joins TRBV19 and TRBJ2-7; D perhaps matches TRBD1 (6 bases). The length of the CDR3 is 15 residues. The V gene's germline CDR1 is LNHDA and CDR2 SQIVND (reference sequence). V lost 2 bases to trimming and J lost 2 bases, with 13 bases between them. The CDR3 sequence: CASSISPQGTYEQYF. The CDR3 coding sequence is TGTGCCAGTAGTATATCCCCACAGGGAACCTACGAGCAGTACTTC.

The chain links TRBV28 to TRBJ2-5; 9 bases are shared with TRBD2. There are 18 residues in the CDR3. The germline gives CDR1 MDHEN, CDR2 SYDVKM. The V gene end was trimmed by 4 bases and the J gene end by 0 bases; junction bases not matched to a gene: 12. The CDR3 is CASSSRTSVAPYQETQYF. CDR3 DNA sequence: TGTGCCAGCAGTTCCCGGACTAGCGTAGCACCGTACCAAGAGACCCAGTACTTC.